The present entry profiles one T cell receptor (beta chain) with its context. This specimen comes from a study of control samples from healthy donors and cancer patients. V lost 3 bases and J lost 1, with 25 bases in between. Germline V gene lookup returns CDR1 LNHDA and CDR2 SQIVND (reference sequence). The CDR3 contains 19 residues. This table comes from immunoSEQ multiplex PCR, and its TCRdb copy is limited to in-frame clones, with some not included. The table records roughly 51,000 clones, roughly 89% of them present only once. Sequenced: PBMCs. The gene calls are TRBV19 and TRBJ2-7; tentatively, D is TRBD1 or TRBD2 (6 bases each). The TCR sequence derives from a man aged 40-49 years with colorectal cancer. The CDR3, as DNA: TGTGCCAGTAGTATCGGGGGCGCGAACTCGGGTTATAGGTCCTACGAGCAGTACTTC. It yields the protein CASSIGGANSGYRSYEQYF.